The rows below give T cell receptor beta chains drawn from one sample of a study of identical twins. TCRdb processed the 5' RACE reads anew with MiXCR; each CDR3 protein has one entry. The sample contains about 660,000 distinct CDR3 sequences, 8.6% of which appear only once. This sample was also put to use in a study of yellow fever vaccine responses in identical twins.

The source material was PBMCs. Receptor source: a woman between 18 and 30 years old in good health. The CDR3 runs from the conserved cysteine through the conserved F or W. The D gene is left open where the match is weak. Part of the rows lack a size; the others show once, few, many or a class for expanded clones.

NA	TRBV6-2/TRBV6-3	NA	TRBJ2-7	TGTGCCAGCAACGTTTACAGGTCCTACGAGCAGTACTTC	CASNVYRSYEQYF
TRBD1	TRBV7-9	few	TRBJ1-1	TGTGCCAGCAGCTTTGCGGGGGGACAGAGGAACACTGAAGCTTTCTTT	CASSFAGGQRNTEAFF
NA	TRBV11-2	few	TRBJ2-3	TGTGCCAGCAGCCAACAGCGGTTCACAGATACGCAGTATTTT	CASSQQRFTDTQYF
TRBD1	TRBV29-1	many	TRBJ2-7	TGCAGCGTTGAATCCGGACAGGGGTACGAGCAGTACTTC	CSVESGQGYEQYF
NA	TRBV5-1	NA	TRBJ1-1	TGCGCCAGCAGCGGGGACGGGGAAGCTTTCTTT	CASSGDGEAFF
NA	TRBV11-2	few	TRBJ2-7	TGTGCCAGCAGCTTAGATCCGGGGTCCCACGAGCAGTACTTC	CASSLDPGSHEQYF
NA	TRBV20-1	few	TRBJ1-2	TGCAGTGCTAACCAGGGAATAACTAACTATGGCTACACCTTC	CSANQGITNYGYTF
NA	TRBV5-4	NA	TRBJ2-5	TGTGCCAGCAGCCTTCTTGGGGTCGGGACCCAGTACTTC	CASSLLGVGTQYF
NA	TRBV5-1	many	TRBJ2-3	TGCGCCAGCACCTTCAGGGGGGGTGCAGATACGCAGTATTTT	CASTFRGGADTQYF
TRBD1	TRBV5-1	few	TRBJ2-1	TGCGCCAGCAGCTTAAACCGGGACAGCGTTAACAATGAGCAGTTCTTC	CASSLNRDSVNNEQFF
TRBD2	TRBV18	few	TRBJ2-1	TGTGCCAGCTCTGAGCGGGGTGAGCAGTTCTTC	CASSERGEQFF
NA	TRBV18	few	TRBJ1-6	TGTGCCAGCTCACCAAGACAGGCGGGGGATAATTCACCCCTCCACTTT	CASSPRQAGDNSPLHF
TRBD2	TRBV10-3	few	TRBJ2-5	TGTGCCATCCGGGACTATCAAGAGACCCAGTACTTC	CAIRDYQETQYF
NA	TRBV12-3/TRBV12-4	NA	TRBJ1-4	TGTGCCAGCAGTTTTGACAGACCTGCAACTAATGAAAAACTGTTTTTT	CASSFDRPATNEKLFF
NA	TRBV27	few	TRBJ2-3	TGTGCCAGCAACCGAAAACTACCTAGCACAGATACGCAGTATTTT	CASNRKLPSTDTQYF
TRBD1	TRBV5-1	many	TRBJ1-5	TGCGCCAGCAGCTTCGCAGGGGGCGTCCCGGCGCCGTATAGCAATCAGCCCCAGCATTTT	CASSFAGGVPAPYSNQPQHF
NA	TRBV29-1	few	TRBJ2-3	TGCAGCGTTGTTCTCGCCTTCGGGCAGTATTTT	CSVVLAFGQYF
NA	TRBV11-2	few	TRBJ2-7	TGTGCCAGCAGGTCTAGGAGCGGTCAAACCTACGAGCAGTACTTC	CASRSRSGQTYEQYF
TRBD1	TRBV7-2	NA	TRBJ2-3	TGTGCCAGCAGACCGGGACAGGGGTTCTTTGATACGCAGTATTTT	CASRPGQGFFDTQYF
NA	TRBV24-1	NA	TRBJ2-2	TGTGCCACCAGTGATCCCTCGGGGCGGTACACCGGGGAGCTGTTTTTT	CATSDPSGRYTGELFF